One sample yielded the 5 T cell receptor beta chains listed below, sequenced in a study of sequential checkpoint blockade in melanoma. The method was immunoSEQ multiplex PCR; TCRdb's version includes in-frame clones alone and lacks a portion of them. The top ten hold around 23% of the sample, which has fewer than 35,000 clones, over 60% seen once. The treatment is: randomized to nivolumab then ipilimumab (arm A) or the reverse (arm B). The starting material was CD8+ T cells sorted from blood (inferred from file names), obtained from a patient given nivolumab and ipilimumab in sequence. The receptor source for this set is a human donor with melanoma.

The genes are TRBV21-1 and TRBJ2-7; the listed D gene, TRBD1, was not tested against the DNA. TRBV21-1 is classified as a pseudogene. CDR3 length: 15 amino acids. In DNA, the CDR3 is TGTGCCAGCAGCAAAAGCAGGACAGGGGGACACGAGCAGTACTTC. Translating it yields CASSKSRTGGHEQYF.

This chain's CDR3 is CASSTAPISGPGYNEQFF. CDR3 nucleotide sequence: TGTGCCAGCAGCACCGCTCCGATTAGCGGCCCTGGCTACAATGAGCAGTTCTTC. The chain links TRBV13 to TRBJ2-1; D is perhaps TRBD2 (6 bases). Germline lookup yields CDR1 PRHDT and CDR2 FYEKMQ (reference sequence). The CDR3 extends over 18 amino acids. The V end lost 5 bases, the J end lost 3 bases, and 23 bases lay between the germline ends.

The V and J genes are TRBV7-9 and TRBJ2-7; 8 nucleotides line up with TRBD1. Germline V gene sequence: CDR1 SEHNR, CDR2 FQNEAQ (reference sequence). Trimming at V came to 5 bases and at J to 2 bases, leaving 11 bases not matched to a gene. The CDR3 is made up of 16 amino acids. This chain's CDR3 is CASSPQTGTGAYEQYF. CDR3 nucleotides: TGTGCCAGCAGCCCCCAGACCGGGACAGGTGCCTACGAGCAGTACTTC.

This clone has just one count. The chain combines TRBV5-1 with TRBJ2-3, with D tentatively TRBD2 (5 bases). Trimming took off 4 bases at V and 0 bases at J, with 12 bases between the two ends. The CDR3 runs 15 residues. Germline-derived CDR1 and CDR2 are SGHRS and YFSETQ. In DNA, the CDR3 is TGCGCCAGCAGCCCTCGGGGTTCTAGCACAGATACGCAGTATTTT. This sequence encodes CASSPRGSSTDTQYF.

The chain links TRBV7-6 to TRBJ2-1; 11 positions agree with TRBD2. The germline V gene encodes CDR1 SGHVS and CDR2 FNYEAQ. The CDR3 totals 15 residues. V was pared by 6 bases and J by 6 bases, with 7 bases of the junction left unmatched. The CDR3 loop is CASRLTSGRINEQFF. The CDR3 DNA sequence: TGTGCCAGCAGATTAACTAGCGGGAGAATCAATGAGCAGTTCTTC. The full variable domain, rest sourced from reference TRBV7-6 and TRBJ2-1, is GAGVSQSPRYKVTKRGQDVALRCDPISGHVSLYWYRQALGQGPEFLTYFNYEAQQDKSGLPNDRFSAERPEGSISTLTIQRTEQRDSAMYRCASRLTSGRINEQFFGPGTRLTVL.